A single sample gave rise to the 17 T cell receptor beta chains below, sequenced in a study of identical twins. TCRdb redid the calling of the 5' RACE reads with MiXCR, one entry per CDR3 protein. Of just over 450,000 distinct CDR3 sequences in the sample, 13% to 15% were seen once. The same specimen was also included in a second study, on yellow fever vaccine responses in identical twins.

Sequenced input: CD4+ T cells sorted from blood. The origin of the receptors is a woman younger than 30 in good health.

The chain links TRBV28 to TRBJ2-7; D gene ambiguous. Per germline, CDR1 MDHEN and CDR2 SYDVKM. V gave up 6 bases and J gave up 1 base, with 16 bases separating them. The CDR3 runs 15 residues. Written as DNA, the CDR3 is TGTGCCAGCAGCCCCGGTGGGTCCAAATCCTACGAGCAGTACTTC. Protein: CASSPGGSKSYEQYF. The complete variable domain, with remaining parts taken from reference TRBV28 and TRBJ2-7, reads DVKVTQSSRYLVKRTGEKVFLECVQDMDHENMFWYRQDPGLGLRLIYFSYDVKMKEKGDIPEGYSVSREKKERFSLILESASTNQTSMYLCASSPGGSKSYEQYFGPGTRLTVT.

This clonotype was seen many times. The rearrangement uses TRBV29-1 and TRBJ2-7, with 13 nucleotides matching TRBD2. The CDR3 extends over 16 amino acids. Germline V gene data show CDR1 as SQVTM and CDR2 as ANQGSEA. J lost 5 bases, V lost 6 bases, and 13 bases had no gene match. CDR3 coding DNA: TGCAGCGTGGGAACGGGACTAGCGGGGAGGTCCCACGAGCAGTACTTC. Translating gives CSVGTGLAGRSHEQYF.

The chain joins TRBV7-9 to TRBJ2-1; D not certain. This CDR3 comprises 15 residues. Germline CDR1 is SEHNR and CDR2 is FQNEAQ (reference sequence). Trimming removed 3 bases at V and 6 bases at J, with 15 bases between. CDR3 coding DNA: TGTGCCAGCAGCTTGTTGGAGTTAGCCCGCAATGAGCAGTTCTTC. Translated, it gives CASSLLELARNEQFF.

In this sample, this clonotype turned up a few times. The chain is built from TRBV20-1 and TRBJ2-4; D is unclear. Per the germline V gene, CDR1 is DFQATT and CDR2 is SNEGSKA (reference sequence). CDR3 length: 13 amino acids. V shed 2 bases and J shed 0 bases, with 5 bases lying between them. CDR3 region: CSARMAAKNIQYF. In nucleotides, the CDR3 is TGCAGTGCTAGAATGGCAGCCAAAAACATTCAGTACTTC.

This clonotype was detected ten times or more. The germline gene is not matched at one end of the junction; a read error may be the cause. The CDR3 protein is CASSLLAGDNEQFF. DNA of the CDR3: TGCGCCAGCAGCTTACTAGCGGGGGACAATGAGCAGTTCTTC. The gene calls are TRBV28 and TRBJ2-1; TRBD2 matches 11 bases. In germline, CDR1 is MDHEN, CDR2 SYDVKM. The CDR3 runs 14 residues.

Only a few counts were recorded for this clonotype. The genes are TRBV13 and TRBJ2-7; 9 bases align to TRBD1. The length of the CDR3 is 15 residues. Germline CDR1 is PRHDT and CDR2 is FYEKMQ (reference sequence). With 2 bases clipped from V and 6 bases from J, the junction kept 8 bases outside the gene matches. CDR3 in amino acids: CASSLLWTGATEQYF. CDR3 DNA: TGTGCCAGCAGCTTACTGTGGACAGGGGCGACCGAGCAGTACTTC.

V usage is TRBV19 and J usage is TRBJ1-5, with a weak D call TRBD1 (6 bases). V was pared by 6 bases and J by 2 bases, with 14 bases between. The CDR3 has 15 residues. CDR1 LNHDA and CDR2 SQIVND come from the germline V gene (reference sequence). CDR3 coding DNA: TGTGCCAGTAGAGGGATGGGGGCTGGCAATCAGCCCCAGCATTTT. Amino acid sequence: CASRGMGAGNQPQHF. The full variable domain, its missing parts supplied by reference TRBV19 and TRBJ1-5, is DGGITQSPKYLFRKEGQNVTLSCEQNLNHDAMYWYRQDPGQGLRLIYYSQIVNDFQKGDIAEGYSVSREKKESFPLTVTSAQKNPTAFYLCASRGMGAGNQPQHFGDGTRLSIL.

This clonotype was counted many times. This chain joins TRBV3-1 and TRBJ2-1; TRBD2 aligns across 13 bases. Germline loops: CDR1 LGHDT, CDR2 YNNKEL (reference sequence). V was pared by 6 bases and J by 7 bases, with 6 bases of the junction left unmatched. The CDR3 consists of 15 residues. DNA of the CDR3: TGTGCCAGCAGACAGACTAGCGGGGGGAGGAATGAGCAGTTCTTC. Translating it yields CASRQTSGGRNEQFF.

The chain is built from TRBV29-1 and TRBJ2-5; 13 nucleotides match TRBD2. The J segment lost 0 bases and the V segment lost 7 bases, leaving 2 bases of the junction unmatched. CDR3 length: 14 amino acids. Looked up from germline, CDR1 is SQVTM and CDR2 is ANQGSEA. The CDR3 is CSGGTSGNQETQYF. CDR3 bases: TGCAGCGGTGGGACTAGCGGGAACCAAGAGACCCAGTACTTC.

The V and J genes are TRBV9 and TRBJ2-1; 9 bases line up with TRBD2. Germline CDR1 SGDLS, CDR2 YYNGEE. The V and J ends lost 3 bases and 5 bases, in that order; junction bases with no gene match: 6. This CDR3 region has 15 residues. The CDR3 DNA follows: TGTGCCAGCAGCGCCGCCGGGACTAGCAACAATGAGCAGTTCTTC. It codes for CASSAAGTSNNEQFF.

There are many counts of this clonotype. The genes are TRBV3-1 and TRBJ2-7; D is undetermined. The CDR3 is made up of 13 amino acids. V dropped 1 base and J dropped 3 bases, with 7 bases sitting between them. CDR1 is LGHDT and CDR2 is YNNKEL in the germline V gene (reference sequence). CDR3 DNA: TGTGCCAGCAGCCAAGGGCAGAACTACGAGCAGTACTTC. Amino acid sequence: CASSQGQNYEQYF.

This clonotype was found a few times. The rearrangement links TRBV7-8 to TRBJ2-4; tentatively, D is TRBD1 (6 bases). Germline values: CDR1 SGHVS, CDR2 FQNEAQ. V lost 1 base and J 5 bases, leaving 15 bases between the germline ends. This CDR3 is 16 amino acids long. CDR3 in DNA: TGTGCCAGCAGCTTAGTAGAGGGGAAGGGGGAAAACATTCAGTACTTC. It is translated as CASSLVEGKGENIQYF.

This clonotype occurred many times. The DNA of the CDR3 is TGTGCCACCATTTCGGGAGGGAGAAAAACCGGGGAGCTGTTTTTT. Translated, it gives CATISGGRKTGELFF. The V and J genes are TRBV6-5 and TRBJ2-2, with 8 nucleotides matching TRBD2. CDR1 MNHEY and CDR2 SVGAGI come from the germline V gene. The CDR3 loop spans 15 amino acids. V dropped 10 bases and J dropped 5; count of bases not matched to a gene: 12.

The CDR3 nucleotides read TGTGCCAGCAGCGAGGACAGGGGGCCTTACAATGAGCAGTTCTTC. This encodes CASSEDRGPYNEQFF. V is TRBV6-4 and J is TRBJ2-1; TRBD1 agrees at 11 bases. The length of the CDR3 is 15 residues. V dropped 6 bases and J dropped 4; count of bases not matched to a gene: 5. In germline, CDR1 is MRHNA, CDR2 SNTAGT.

As for this clonotype: Since a much larger clone is just one base distant, this may be a read error. The V and J genes are TRBV5-1 and TRBJ2-3; the D is unclear. Trimming left V 0 bases short and J 7 bases short, with 3 bases between. The CDR3 is made up of 11 amino acids. Looked up from germline, CDR1 is SGHRS and CDR2 is YFSETQ. CDR3 loop: CASSLENTQYF. The CDR3 nucleotides are TGCGCCAGCAGCTTGGAAAATACGCAGTATTTT.

The chain joins TRBV30 to TRBJ1-1; D is unclear. The CDR3 covers 12 residues. V lost 4 bases to trimming and J lost 5 bases, with 11 bases between them. Germline assignment: CDR1 GTSNPN and CDR2 SVGIG (reference sequence). This CDR3 reads CAWTSGGTEAFF. CDR3 nucleotide sequence: TGTGCCTGGACCTCTGGAGGGACTGAAGCTTTCTTT.

This clonotype was counted only a few times. The chain combines TRBV4-3 with TRBJ2-1; 8 bases line up with TRBD2. Losses at the gene ends were 0 bases for V and 2 bases for J; bases not matched to a gene: 6. The CDR3 is 17 residues long. From germline, CDR1 is LGHNA and CDR2 YSLEER. CDR3 coding DNA: TGCGCCAGCAGCCAAGACCTAACGGGGGGGCCCTACAATGAGCAGTTCTTC. Translated: CASSQDLTGGPYNEQFF.